This entry features one T cell receptor beta chain sequence. Its antigen is undetermined. V was trimmed by 8 bases and J by 1 base, leaving 14 bases between them. The germline V gene has CDR1 MDHEN and CDR2 SYDVKM. The CDR3 covers 14 residues. These data come from a study of OX40 agonist ivuxolimab in advanced cancers. About the study: The diagnoses of dose-escalation patients were hepatocellular carcinoma, melanoma, renal cell or head and neck cancer.

Sequencing used immunoSEQ multiplex PCR; TCRdb keeps in-frame clones, though not all of them. The repertoire holds roughly 32,000 clones, with 88% as singletons. Regarding the study as a whole: Clones of CD4+ and CD8+ blood T cells grew by week 6 at doses of 0.1 to 3.0 mg/kg.

The rearrangement joins TRBV28 to TRBJ1-2; a possible D gene is TRBD1 (5 bases). The starting material was CD4+ or CD8+ T cells sorted from blood, obtained in a trial of the OX40 agonist ivuxolimab. The source of this sequence is an adult with an advanced solid tumor such as melanoma, head and neck, liver or kidney cancer. The CDR3 bases are TGTGCCAGCGTGGTCGGGGGAAGTAACTATGGCTACACCTTC. Amino acid sequence: CASVVGGSNYGYTF.